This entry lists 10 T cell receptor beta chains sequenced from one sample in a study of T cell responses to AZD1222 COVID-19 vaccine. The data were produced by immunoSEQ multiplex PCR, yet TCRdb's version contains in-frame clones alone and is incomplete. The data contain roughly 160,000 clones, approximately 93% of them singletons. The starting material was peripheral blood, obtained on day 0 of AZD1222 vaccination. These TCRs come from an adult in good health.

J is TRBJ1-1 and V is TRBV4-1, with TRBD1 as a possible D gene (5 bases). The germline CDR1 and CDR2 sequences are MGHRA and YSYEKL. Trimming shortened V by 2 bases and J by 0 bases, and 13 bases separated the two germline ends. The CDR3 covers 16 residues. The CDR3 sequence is CASSQTSDMMNTEAFF. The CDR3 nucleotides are TGCGCCAGCAGCCAAACCTCGGACATGATGAACACTGAAGCTTTCTTT.

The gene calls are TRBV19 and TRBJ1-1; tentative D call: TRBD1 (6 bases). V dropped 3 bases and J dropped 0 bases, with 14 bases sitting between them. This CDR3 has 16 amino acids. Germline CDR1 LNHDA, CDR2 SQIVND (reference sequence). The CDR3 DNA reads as TGTGCCAGTAGTATTTGGGCAGGGGCGGTGAACACTGAAGCTTTCTTT. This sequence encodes CASSIWAGAVNTEAFF.

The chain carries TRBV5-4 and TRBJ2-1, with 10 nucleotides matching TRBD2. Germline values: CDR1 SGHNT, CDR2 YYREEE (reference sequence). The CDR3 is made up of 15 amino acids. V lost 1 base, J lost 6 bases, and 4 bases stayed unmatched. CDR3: CASSLTSGAINEQFF. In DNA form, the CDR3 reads TGTGCCAGCAGCTTGACTAGCGGGGCCATCAATGAGCAGTTCTTC. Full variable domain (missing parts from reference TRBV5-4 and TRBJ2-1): ETGVTQSPTHLIKTRGQQVTLRCSSQSGHNTVSWYQQALGQGPQFIFQYYREEENGRGNFPPRFSGLQFPNYSSELNVNALELDDSALYLCASSLTSGAINEQFFGPGTRLTVL.

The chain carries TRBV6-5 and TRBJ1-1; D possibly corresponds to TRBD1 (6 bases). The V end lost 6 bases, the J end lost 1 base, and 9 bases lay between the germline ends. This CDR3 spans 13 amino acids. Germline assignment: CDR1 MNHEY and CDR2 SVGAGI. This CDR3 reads CASRLQGNTEAFF. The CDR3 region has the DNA TGTGCCAGCAGATTACAGGGGAACACTGAAGCTTTCTTT.

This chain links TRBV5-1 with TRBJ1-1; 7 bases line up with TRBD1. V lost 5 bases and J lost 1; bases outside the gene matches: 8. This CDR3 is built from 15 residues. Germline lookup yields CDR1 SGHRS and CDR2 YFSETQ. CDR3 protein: CASRLTGDPNTEAFF. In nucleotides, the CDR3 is TGCGCCAGCAGACTAACAGGGGACCCGAACACTGAAGCTTTCTTT.

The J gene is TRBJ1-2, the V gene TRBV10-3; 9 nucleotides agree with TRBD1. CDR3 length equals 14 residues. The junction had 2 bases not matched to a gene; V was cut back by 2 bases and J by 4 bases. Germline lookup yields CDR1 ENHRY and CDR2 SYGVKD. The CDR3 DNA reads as TGTGCCATCAGTGAGGTACAGGGGGCCTATGGCTACACCTTC. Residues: CAISEVQGAYGYTF.

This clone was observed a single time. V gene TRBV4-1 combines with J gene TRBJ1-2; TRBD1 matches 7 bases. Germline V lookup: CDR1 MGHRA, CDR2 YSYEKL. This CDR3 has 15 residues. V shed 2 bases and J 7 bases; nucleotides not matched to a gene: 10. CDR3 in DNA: TGCGCCAGCAGCCAACCCGCAGGGGGTGTTGGTGGCTACACCTTC. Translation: CASSQPAGGVGGYTF.

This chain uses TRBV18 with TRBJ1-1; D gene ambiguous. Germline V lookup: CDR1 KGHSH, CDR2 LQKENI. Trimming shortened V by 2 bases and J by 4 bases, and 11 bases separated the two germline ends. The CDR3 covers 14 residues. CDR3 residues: CASSPGGLGTEAFF. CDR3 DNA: TGTGCCAGCTCACCAGGAGGGCTAGGCACTGAAGCTTTCTTT.

Here the CDR3 reads CASSRGRDRGRVPKLFF. CDR3 sequence (DNA): TGTGCCAGCTCTCGAGGCCGGGACAGGGGGCGCGTACCCAAACTGTTTTTT. The V call is TRBV18, the J call TRBJ1-4; 12 bases align to TRBD1. This CDR3 comprises 17 residues. The J segment lost 11 bases and the V segment lost 6 bases, leaving 16 bases of the junction unmatched. Germline V gene sequence: CDR1 KGHSH, CDR2 LQKENI.

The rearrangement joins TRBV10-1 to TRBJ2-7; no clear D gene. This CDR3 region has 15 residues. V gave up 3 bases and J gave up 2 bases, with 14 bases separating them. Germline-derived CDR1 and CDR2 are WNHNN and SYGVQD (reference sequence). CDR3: CASSDGASVTYEQYF. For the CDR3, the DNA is TGCGCCAGCAGTGACGGAGCCTCAGTGACCTACGAGCAGTACTTC.